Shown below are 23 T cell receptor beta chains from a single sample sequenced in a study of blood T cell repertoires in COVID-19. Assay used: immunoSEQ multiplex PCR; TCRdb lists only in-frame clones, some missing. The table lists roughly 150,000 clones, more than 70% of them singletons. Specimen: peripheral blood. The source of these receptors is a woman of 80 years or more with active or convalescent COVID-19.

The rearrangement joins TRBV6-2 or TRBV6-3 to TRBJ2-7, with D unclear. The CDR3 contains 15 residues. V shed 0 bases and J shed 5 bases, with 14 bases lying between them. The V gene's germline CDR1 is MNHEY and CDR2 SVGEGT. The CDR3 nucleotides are TGTGCCAGCAGTTACTCGATGGATAGCTTCCACGAGCAGTACTTC. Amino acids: CASSYSMDSFHEQYF.

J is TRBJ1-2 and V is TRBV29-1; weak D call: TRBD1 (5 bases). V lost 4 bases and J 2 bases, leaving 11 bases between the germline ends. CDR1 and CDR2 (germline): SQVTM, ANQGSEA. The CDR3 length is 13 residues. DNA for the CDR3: TGCAGCGTTGCACACCGGGGGAACTATGGCTACACCTTC. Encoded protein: CSVAHRGNYGYTF.

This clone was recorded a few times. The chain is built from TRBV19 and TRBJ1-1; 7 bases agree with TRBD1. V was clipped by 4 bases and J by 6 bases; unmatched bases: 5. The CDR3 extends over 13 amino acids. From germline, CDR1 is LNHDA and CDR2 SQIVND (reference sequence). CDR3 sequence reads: CASSKQGFSEAFF. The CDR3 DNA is TGTGCCAGTAGTAAACAGGGGTTCTCTGAAGCTTTCTTT. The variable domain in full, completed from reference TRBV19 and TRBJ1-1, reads DGGITQSPKYLFRKEGQNVTLSCEQNLNHDAMYWYRQDPGQGLRLIYYSQIVNDFQKGDIAEGYSVSREKKESFPLTVTSAQKNPTAFYLCASSKQGFSEAFFGQGTRLTVV.

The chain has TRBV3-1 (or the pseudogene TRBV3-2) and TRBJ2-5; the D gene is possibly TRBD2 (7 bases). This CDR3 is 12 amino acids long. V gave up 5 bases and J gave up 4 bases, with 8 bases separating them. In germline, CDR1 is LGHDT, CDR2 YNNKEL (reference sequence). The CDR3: CASSRGGETQYF. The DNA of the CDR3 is TGTGCCAGCAGCAGGGGGGGAGAGACCCAGTACTTC.

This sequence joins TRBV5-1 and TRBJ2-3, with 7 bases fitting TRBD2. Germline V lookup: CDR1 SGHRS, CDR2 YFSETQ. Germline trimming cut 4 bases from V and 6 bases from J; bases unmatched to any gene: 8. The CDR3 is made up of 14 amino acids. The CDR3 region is CASSPGGRADTQYF. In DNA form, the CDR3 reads TGCGCCAGCAGCCCCGGGGGGAGGGCCGATACGCAGTATTTT.

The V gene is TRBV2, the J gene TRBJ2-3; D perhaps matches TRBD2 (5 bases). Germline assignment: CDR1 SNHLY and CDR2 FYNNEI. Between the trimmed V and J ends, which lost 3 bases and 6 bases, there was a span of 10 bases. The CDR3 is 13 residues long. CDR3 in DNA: TGTGCCAGCAGTGATCTAGGCGGGGATACGCAGTATTTT. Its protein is CASSDLGGDTQYF.

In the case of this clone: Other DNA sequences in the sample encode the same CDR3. The DNA of the CDR3 is TGTGCCAGCAGTGAAAGAGGTTCCTACGAGCAGTACTTC. Protein product: CASSERGSYEQYF. The chain carries TRBV6-1 and TRBJ2-7; D gene uncertain. CDR1 is MNHNS and CDR2 is SASEGT in the germline V gene. The CDR3 loop spans 13 amino acids. The V end was cut by 2 bases, the J end by 1 base, with 6 bases between.

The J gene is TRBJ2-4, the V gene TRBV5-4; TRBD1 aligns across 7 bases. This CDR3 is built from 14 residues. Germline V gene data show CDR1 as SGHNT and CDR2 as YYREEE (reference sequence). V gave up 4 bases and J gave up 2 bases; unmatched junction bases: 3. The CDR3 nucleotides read TGTGCCAGCAGCGCACAGGGGTCCAAAAACATTCAGTACTTC. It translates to CASSAQGSKNIQYF.

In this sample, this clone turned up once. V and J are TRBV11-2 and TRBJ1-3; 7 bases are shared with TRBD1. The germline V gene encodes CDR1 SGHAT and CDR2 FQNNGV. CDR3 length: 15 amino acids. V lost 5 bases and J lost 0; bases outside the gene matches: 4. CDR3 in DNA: TGTGCCAGCAGCGTTGACAGGGTCTCTGGAAACACCATATATTTT. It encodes CASSVDRVSGNTIYF.

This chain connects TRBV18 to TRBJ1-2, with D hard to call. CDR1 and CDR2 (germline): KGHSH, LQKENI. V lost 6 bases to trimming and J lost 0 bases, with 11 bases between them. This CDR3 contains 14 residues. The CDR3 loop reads CASSPGVANYGYTF. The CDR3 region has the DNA TGTGCCAGCTCCCCGGGAGTAGCTAACTATGGCTACACCTTC. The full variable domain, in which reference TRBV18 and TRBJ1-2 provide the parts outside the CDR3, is NAGVMQNPRHLVRRRGQEARLRCSPMKGHSHVYWYRQLPEEGLKFMVYLQKENIIDESGMPKERFSAEFPKEGPSILRIQQVVRGDSAAYFCASSPGVANYGYTFGSGTRLTVV.

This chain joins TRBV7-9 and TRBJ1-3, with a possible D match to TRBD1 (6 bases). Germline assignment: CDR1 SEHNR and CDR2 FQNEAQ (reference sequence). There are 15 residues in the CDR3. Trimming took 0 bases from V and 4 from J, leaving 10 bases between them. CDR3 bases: TGTGCCAGCAGCTTAGCCGCAGGGGTCGGAAACACCATATATTTT. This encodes CASSLAAGVGNTIYF. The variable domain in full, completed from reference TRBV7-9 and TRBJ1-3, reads DTGVSQNPRHKITKRGQNVTFRCDPISEHNRLYWYRQTLGQGPEFLTYFQNEAQLEKSRLLSDRFSAERPKGSFSTLEIQRTEQGDSAMYLCASSLAAGVGNTIYFGEGSWLTVV.

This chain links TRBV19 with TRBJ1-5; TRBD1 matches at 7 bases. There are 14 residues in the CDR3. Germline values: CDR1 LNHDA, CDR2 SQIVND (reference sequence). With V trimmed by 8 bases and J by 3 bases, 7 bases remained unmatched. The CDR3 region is CASSTGTVNQPQHF. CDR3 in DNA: TGTGCCAGTTCTACCGGGACAGTCAATCAGCCCCAGCATTTT.

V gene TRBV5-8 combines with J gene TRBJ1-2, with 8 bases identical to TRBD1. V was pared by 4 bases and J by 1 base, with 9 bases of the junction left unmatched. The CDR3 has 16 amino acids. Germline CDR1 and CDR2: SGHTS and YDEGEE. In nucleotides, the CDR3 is TGTGCCAGCAGCATTGGACAGGGAGGATTTAACTATGGCTACACCTTC. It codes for CASSIGQGGFNYGYTF. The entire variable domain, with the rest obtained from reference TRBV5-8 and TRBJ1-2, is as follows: EAGVTQSPTHLIKTRGQQATLRCSPISGHTSVYWYQQALGLGLQFLLWYDEGEERNRGNFPPRFSGRQFPNYSSELNVNALELEDSALYLCASSIGQGGFNYGYTFGSGTRLTVV.

The CDR3 is CASSGRGRGIYNEQFF. DNA for the CDR3: TGCGCCAGCAGTGGCAGGGGTAGGGGGATTTACAATGAGCAGTTCTTC. V usage is TRBV10-1 and J usage is TRBJ2-1, with D perhaps TRBD1 (6 bases). CDR1 WNHNN and CDR2 SYGVQD come from the germline V gene (reference sequence). Trimming stripped 4 bases from V and 4 bases from J, with 17 bases between. This CDR3 comprises 16 residues.

CDR3 region: CASSLVVAGGPYEQYF. In nucleotides, the CDR3 is TGTGCCAGCAGCTTGGTGGTTGCAGGAGGACCCTACGAGCAGTACTTC. The chain employs TRBV5-6 and TRBJ2-7; TRBD2 might be the D (5 bases). Trimming stripped 0 bases from V and 2 bases from J, with 15 bases between. The CDR3 consists of 16 residues. Germline V gives CDR1 SGHDT, CDR2 YYEEEE.

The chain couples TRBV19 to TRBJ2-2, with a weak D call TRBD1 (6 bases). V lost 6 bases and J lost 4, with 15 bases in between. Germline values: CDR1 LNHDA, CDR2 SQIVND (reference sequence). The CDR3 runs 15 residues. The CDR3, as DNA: TGTGCCAGTAGAAGGGGACAAATATCCACCGGGGAGCTGTTTTTT. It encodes CASRRGQISTGELFF.

The CDR3 sequence is CASSFPGGEAFF. The CDR3 region has the DNA TGTGCCAGCAGCTTCCCGGGGGGTGAAGCTTTCTTT. The V call is TRBV7-3, the J call TRBJ1-1; TRBD1 is a possible D gene (5 bases). V lost 3 bases and J 7 bases, leaving 9 bases between the germline ends. The germline V gene encodes CDR1 SGHTA and CDR2 FQGTGA. The CDR3 sequence is 12 residues long.

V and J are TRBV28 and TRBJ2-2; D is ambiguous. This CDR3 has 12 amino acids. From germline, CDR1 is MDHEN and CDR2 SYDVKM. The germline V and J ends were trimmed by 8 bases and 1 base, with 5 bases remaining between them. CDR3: CASRLNTGELFF. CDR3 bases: TGTGCCAGCCGACTGAACACCGGGGAGCTGTTTTTT.

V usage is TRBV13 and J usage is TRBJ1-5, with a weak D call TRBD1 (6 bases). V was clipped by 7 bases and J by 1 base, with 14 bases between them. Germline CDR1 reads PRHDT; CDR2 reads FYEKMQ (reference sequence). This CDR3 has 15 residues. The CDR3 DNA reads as TGTGCCAGCACAACCAGGGGCCGGAGCAATCAGCCCCAGCATTTT. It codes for CASTTRGRSNQPQHF.

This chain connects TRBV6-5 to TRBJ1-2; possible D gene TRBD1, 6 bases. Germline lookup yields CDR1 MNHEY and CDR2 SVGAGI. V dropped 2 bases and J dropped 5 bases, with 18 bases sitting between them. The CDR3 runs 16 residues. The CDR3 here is CASSYGRGGQGYGYTF. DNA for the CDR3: TGTGCCAGCAGTTACGGACGGGGGGGGCAGGGGTATGGCTACACCTTC.

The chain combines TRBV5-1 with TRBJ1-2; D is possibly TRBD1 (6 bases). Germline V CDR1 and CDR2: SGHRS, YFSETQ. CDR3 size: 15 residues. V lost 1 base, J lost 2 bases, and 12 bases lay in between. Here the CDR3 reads CASSLQPGQNYGYTF. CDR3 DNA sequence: TGCGCCAGCAGCTTGCAACCGGGACAAAACTATGGCTACACCTTC.

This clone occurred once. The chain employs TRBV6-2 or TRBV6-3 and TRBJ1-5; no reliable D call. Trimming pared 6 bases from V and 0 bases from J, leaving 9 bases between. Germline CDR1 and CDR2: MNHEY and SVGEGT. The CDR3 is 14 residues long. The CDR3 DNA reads TGTGCCAGCAGCCAGAGTTATAGCAATCAGCCCCAGCATTTT. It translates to CASSQSYSNQPQHF.

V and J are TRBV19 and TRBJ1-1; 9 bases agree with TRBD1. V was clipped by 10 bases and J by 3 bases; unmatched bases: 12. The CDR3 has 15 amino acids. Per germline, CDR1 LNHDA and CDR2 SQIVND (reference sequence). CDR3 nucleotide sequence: TGTGCCACTACGGAGGACCGGGACAGGGACACTGAAGCTTTCTTT. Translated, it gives CATTEDRDRDTEAFF.